Following are 27 T cell receptor beta chains from one sample sequenced in a study of blood T cell repertoires in COVID-19 (dated by TCRdb to the early 2020s). Receptor libraries were prepared by the immunoSEQ multiplex PCR assay. TCRdb limited this immuneACCESS table to in-frame rearrangements with V and J called. A share of clones is missing; checked studies link under half to unresolved V genes, and the rest is unexplained. The sample includes about 270,000 clones, with about 85% observed a single time. The top ten constitute 2.5% to 3.5% of the sample. The sequenced sample was PBMCs or T cells enriched from blood (not recorded which). These receptors originate from a woman between 45 and 65 years old who had recovered from COVID-19.

The genes are TRBV6-5 and TRBJ2-7; D is undetermined. V was clipped by 0 bases and J by 2 bases, with 14 bases between them. Germline-derived CDR1 and CDR2 are MNHEY and SVGAGI. The CDR3 is 16 amino acids. CDR3 amino acids: CASSYSYGALTYEQYF. CDR3 DNA: TGTGCCAGCAGTTACTCGTACGGAGCCCTGACCTACGAGCAGTACTTC.

The chain combines TRBV5-4 with TRBJ1-4, with a tentative D call TRBD1 (6 bases). Germline CDR1 reads SGHNT; CDR2 reads YYREEE (reference sequence). The CDR3 covers 16 residues. With 3 bases removed from V and 0 bases from J, the gap between germline ends came to 12 bases. The CDR3 region is CASSSKGDATNEKLFF. CDR3 bases: TGTGCCAGCAGCTCGAAGGGGGACGCAACTAATGAAAAACTGTTTTTT.

The chain is built from TRBV30 and TRBJ2-3, with 12 bases matching TRBD2. Germline trimming cut 1 base from V and 4 bases from J; bases unmatched to any gene: 3. CDR3 length: 15 amino acids. Germline assignment: CDR1 GTSNPN and CDR2 SVGIG (reference sequence). CDR3 DNA: TGTGCCTGGAGTGAGACTAGCGGGAGAGCAGATACGCAGTATTTT. The encoded protein is CAWSETSGRADTQYF.

The chain combines TRBV19 with TRBJ2-5; 8 bases are shared with TRBD2. Germline CDR1 and CDR2: LNHDA and SQIVND (reference sequence). The CDR3 totals 15 residues. V lost 6 bases to trimming and J lost 1 base; unmatched junction nucleotides: 7. CDR3 sequence (DNA): TGTGCCAGTAGCAATAGCGGGGACTCCCAAGAGACCCAGTACTTC. It codes for CASSNSGDSQETQYF. The variable domain in full, completed from reference TRBV19 and TRBJ2-5, reads DGGITQSPKYLFRKEGQNVTLSCEQNLNHDAMYWYRQDPGQGLRLIYYSQIVNDFQKGDIAEGYSVSREKKESFPLTVTSAQKNPTAFYLCASSNSGDSQETQYFGPGTRLLVL.

The V call is TRBV12-3 or TRBV12-4, the J call TRBJ2-1; the match to TRBD2 covers 8 bases. V shed 4 bases, J shed 16 bases, and the junction held 9 bases outside the gene matches. The CDR3 consists of 12 residues. The CDR3 is CASSSPPGLVFF. The DNA of the CDR3 is TGTGCCAGCAGTTCACCACCGGGACTAGTATTCTTC.

J is TRBJ1-6 and V is TRBV4-3; possibly TRBD1 for D (6 bases). Trimming cost V 0 bases and J 9 bases, with 12 bases left between them. The CDR3 is 15 residues long. Germline loops: CDR1 LGHNA, CDR2 YSLEER. As DNA, the CDR3 is TGCGCCAGCAGCCAAGATTCAGGGGCACGTTCACCCCTCCACTTT. It codes for CASSQDSGARSPLHF.

The chain combines TRBV7-8 with TRBJ1-3; tentatively, D is TRBD1 (6 bases). The CDR3 totals 15 residues. The ends were cut back, 5 bases at V and 0 bases at J, with 11 bases in the middle. Germline lookup yields CDR1 SGHVS and CDR2 FQNEAQ. CDR3 DNA: TGTGCCAGCAGCCGAGGACAGTACTCTGGAAACACCATATATTTT. Amino acid sequence: CASSRGQYSGNTIYF.

The genes are TRBV27 and TRBJ2-3, with 8 bases fitting TRBD2. The CDR3 is 18 amino acids. With 2 bases clipped from V and 1 base from J, the junction kept 11 bases outside the gene matches. CDR1 is MNHEY and CDR2 is SMNVEV in the germline V gene (reference sequence). The CDR3 region has the DNA TGTGCCAGCAGTTTAGACGGGAGGGATACTGGGGGCACAGATACGCAGTATTTT. Amino acid sequence: CASSLDGRDTGGTDTQYF.

The gene calls are TRBV10-3 and TRBJ2-3; TRBD1 might be the D (5 bases). The CDR3 runs 13 residues. The V gene lost 0 bases and the J gene lost 5 bases, with 6 bases spanning the gap. The V gene's germline CDR1 is ENHRY and CDR2 SYGVKD. The CDR3 spells CAISESGEDTQYF. DNA for the CDR3: TGTGCCATCAGTGAGTCAGGGGAAGATACGCAGTATTTT.

The CDR3, as DNA: TGCAGCGTTGTATTTCGGCAGGGGGCGATTGGCTACACCTTC. This encodes CSVVFRQGAIGYTF. The chain couples TRBV29-1 to TRBJ1-2, with 8 bases aligning to TRBD1. Germline V gene lookup returns CDR1 SQVTM and CDR2 ANQGSEA. Trimming took 4 bases from V and 7 from J; bases not matched to a gene: 11. The CDR3 has 14 amino acids. Full variable domain (missing parts from reference TRBV29-1 and TRBJ1-2): SAVISQKPSRDICQRGTSLTIQCQVDSQVTMMFWYRQQPGQSLTLIATANQGSEATYESGFVIDKFPISRPNLTFSTLTVSNMSPEDSSIYLCSVVFRQGAIGYTFGSGTRLTVV.

The rearrangement joins TRBV3-1 (or the pseudogene TRBV3-2) to TRBJ1-4; TRBD1 matches at 8 bases. Germline loops: CDR1 LGHDT, CDR2 YNNKEL (reference sequence). This CDR3 is built from 17 residues. J lost 0 bases, V lost 4 bases, and 7 bases had no gene match. The CDR3, as DNA: TGTGCCAGCAGCCGAAGACAGGGGCCCTCAACTAATGAAAAACTGTTTTTT. This encodes CASSRRQGPSTNEKLFF.

This clone was observed a single time. The chain recombines TRBV28 with TRBJ1-2; 7 nucleotides agree with TRBD1. Trimming took 5 bases from V and 3 from J; bases not matched to a gene: 9. The CDR3 totals 15 residues. From germline, CDR1 is MDHEN and CDR2 SYDVKM. CDR3 sequence reads: CASSRTDRFDYGYTF. The CDR3, as DNA: TGTGCCAGCAGTAGGACGGACAGGTTTGACTATGGCTACACCTTC.

This rearrangement joins TRBV5-1 to TRBJ1-1, with D perhaps matching TRBD1 (6 bases). Between the trimmed V and J ends, which lost 2 bases and 3 bases, there was a span of 8 bases. This CDR3 contains 13 residues. Germline CDR1 SGHRS, CDR2 YFSETQ. CDR3 coding DNA: TGCGCCAGCAGCTTAACAGGGTACACTGAAGCTTTCTTT. It codes for CASSLTGYTEAFF.

The V call is TRBV30, the J call TRBJ2-5, with TRBD2 identical over 8 bases. There are 13 residues in the CDR3. In germline, CDR1 is GTSNPN, CDR2 SVGIG (reference sequence). Trimming at V came to 5 bases and at J to 5 bases, leaving 7 bases not matched to a gene. The CDR3 protein is CAWSGGHGETQYF. Written as DNA, the CDR3 is TGTGCCTGGTCGGGAGGGCACGGGGAGACCCAGTACTTC.

This clone was detected once. The rearrangement uses TRBV19 and TRBJ2-7; TRBD2 aligns across 8 bases. V was clipped by 0 bases and J by 6 bases; unmatched bases: 7. Germline assignment: CDR1 LNHDA and CDR2 SQIVND (reference sequence). CDR3 size: 15 residues. The CDR3 is CASSIDKRELAEQYF. For the CDR3, the DNA is TGTGCCAGTAGTATAGACAAGCGGGAGCTGGCCGAGCAGTACTTC. The complete variable domain, with remaining parts taken from reference TRBV19 and TRBJ2-7, reads DGGITQSPKYLFRKEGQNVTLSCEQNLNHDAMYWYRQDPGQGLRLIYYSQIVNDFQKGDIAEGYSVSREKKESFPLTVTSAQKNPTAFYLCASSIDKRELAEQYFGPGTRLTVT.

This clone was found a few times. The gene calls are TRBV27 and TRBJ2-3; a possible D gene is TRBD2 (6 bases). Trimming stripped 6 bases from V and 4 bases from J, with 14 bases between. The CDR3 extends over 14 amino acids. Germline V gene data show CDR1 as MNHEY and CDR2 as SMNVEV (reference sequence). Here the CDR3 DNA reads TGTGCCAGCAGGGCTCCGGGGGTGGCAGATACGCAGTATTTT. This encodes CASRAPGVADTQYF.

The V call is TRBV5-1, the J call TRBJ2-3; 8 bases are a match to TRBD2. J was trimmed by 2 bases and V by 4 bases; bases with no gene match: 6. Per the germline V gene, CDR1 is SGHRS and CDR2 is YFSETQ. The length of the CDR3 is 15 residues. CDR3 DNA: TGCGCCAGCAGCAGAATAGCGGGAATCACAGATACGCAGTATTTT. As protein: CASSRIAGITDTQYF.

The rearrangement links TRBV5-1 to TRBJ1-1; 7 bases agree with TRBD1. Germline V gene lookup returns CDR1 SGHRS and CDR2 YFSETQ. The J segment lost 0 bases and the V segment lost 0 bases, leaving 8 bases of the junction unmatched. This CDR3 is 17 amino acids long. The CDR3 nucleotides read TGCGCCAGCAGCTTGGCCTCCACAGGGGCACTGAACACTGAAGCTTTCTTT. Protein product: CASSLASTGALNTEAFF.

The chain joins TRBV29-1 to TRBJ1-2; tentative D call: TRBD1 (5 bases). Per the germline V gene, CDR1 is SQVTM and CDR2 is ANQGSEA. This CDR3 is built from 15 residues. The V end lost 0 bases, the J end lost 0 bases, and 11 bases lay between the germline ends. DNA of the CDR3: TGCAGCGTTGAAGATACAAGGACACCTAACTATGGCTACACCTTC. As protein: CSVEDTRTPNYGYTF.

The chain recombines TRBV29-1 with TRBJ2-1, with a possible D match to TRBD1 (5 bases). The germline V and J ends were trimmed by 2 bases and 12 bases, with 17 bases remaining between them. Germline assignment: CDR1 SQVTM and CDR2 ANQGSEA. There are 13 residues in the CDR3. CDR3 nucleotides: TGCAGCGTTGAATTCGTCAGGGTAATGGCGCAGTTCTTC. It codes for CSVEFVRVMAQFF.

V gene TRBV6-6 combines with J gene TRBJ2-1; the D is unclear. This CDR3 region has 15 residues. V lost 6 bases to trimming and J lost 0 bases, with 12 bases between them. Per germline, CDR1 MNHNY and CDR2 SVGAGI (reference sequence). The CDR3: CASRRGPSSYNEQFF. As DNA, the CDR3 is TGTGCCAGCAGGCGCGGCCCGAGCTCCTACAATGAGCAGTTCTTC.

The chain couples TRBV4-3 to TRBJ1-2; perhaps TRBD1 as D (5 bases). Trimming took off 0 bases at V and 1 base at J, with 15 bases between the two ends. The germline CDR1 and CDR2 sequences are LGHNA and YSLEER. The CDR3 is 17 amino acids. The CDR3 loop is CASSQELSREINYGYTF. The CDR3 DNA sequence: TGCGCCAGCAGCCAAGAACTCTCCAGGGAAATTAACTATGGCTACACCTTC.

The chain recombines TRBV19 with TRBJ1-3; 11 nucleotides align to TRBD1. The germline gives CDR1 LNHDA, CDR2 SQIVND (reference sequence). V lost 11 bases and J lost 7; bases outside the gene matches: 13. The CDR3 is 15 residues long. CDR3 bases: TGTGCCTCAATGGACAGGGGGCGCGGCTCTAACACCATATATTTT. Its protein product is CASMDRGRGSNTIYF.

This rearrangement joins TRBV28 to TRBJ2-3; 8 bases match TRBD1. The CDR3 covers 14 residues. Germline V gene lookup returns CDR1 MDHEN and CDR2 SYDVKM. Trimming at V came to 4 bases and at J to 0 bases, leaving 0 bases not matched to a gene. The DNA of the CDR3 is TGTGCCAGCAGTTGGACAGGGAGCACAGATACGCAGTATTTT. The encoded protein is CASSWTGSTDTQYF. Using reference TRBV28 and TRBJ2-3 for the parts outside the CDR3, the full variable domain is DVKVTQSSRYLVKRTGEKVFLECVQDMDHENMFWYRQDPGLGLRLIYFSYDVKMKEKGDIPEGYSVSREKKERFSLILESASTNQTSMYLCASSWTGSTDTQYFGPGTRLTVL.

The gene calls are TRBV5-1 and TRBJ2-2; 7 bases fit TRBD2. V lost 5 bases and J lost 6; bases outside the gene matches: 10. The CDR3 runs to 15 residues. Germline CDR1 SGHRS, CDR2 YFSETQ. The CDR3, as DNA: TGCGCCAGCAGTTTTGTGGCGGGAGCGGCCGGGGAGCTGTTTTTT. As protein: CASSFVAGAAGELFF.

The chain employs TRBV15 and TRBJ1-5; possible D gene TRBD1, 5 bases. This CDR3 has 16 residues. The V end was cut by 2 bases, the J end by 0 bases, with 11 bases between. The V gene's germline CDR1 is LNHNV and CDR2 YYDKDF (reference sequence). The CDR3, as DNA: TGTGCCACCAGCAGATGGACGACAGATAGCAATCAGCCCCAGCATTTT. Translation: CATSRWTTDSNQPQHF.

The chain joins TRBV5-4 to TRBJ1-6, with TRBD1 as a possible D gene (5 bases). There are 13 residues in the CDR3. Trimming cost V 5 bases and J 4 bases, with 7 bases left between them. The germline gives CDR1 SGHNT, CDR2 YYREEE (reference sequence). CDR3 nucleotides: TGTGCCAGCAGAGGGGATTATAATTCACCCCTCCACTTT. Protein: CASRGDYNSPLHF.